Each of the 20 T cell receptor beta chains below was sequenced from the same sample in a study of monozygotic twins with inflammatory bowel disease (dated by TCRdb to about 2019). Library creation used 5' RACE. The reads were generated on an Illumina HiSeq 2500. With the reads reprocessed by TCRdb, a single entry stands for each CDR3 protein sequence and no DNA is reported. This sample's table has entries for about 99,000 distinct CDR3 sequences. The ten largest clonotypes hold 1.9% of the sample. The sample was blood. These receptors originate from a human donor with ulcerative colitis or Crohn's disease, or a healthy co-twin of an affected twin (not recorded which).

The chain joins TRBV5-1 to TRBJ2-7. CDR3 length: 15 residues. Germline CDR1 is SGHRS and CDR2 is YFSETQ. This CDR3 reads CASSLVAGSSYEQYF.

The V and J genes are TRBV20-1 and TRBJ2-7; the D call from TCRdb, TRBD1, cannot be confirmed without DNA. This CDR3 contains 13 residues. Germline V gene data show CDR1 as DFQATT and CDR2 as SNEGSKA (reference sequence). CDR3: CSARATGAYEQYF.

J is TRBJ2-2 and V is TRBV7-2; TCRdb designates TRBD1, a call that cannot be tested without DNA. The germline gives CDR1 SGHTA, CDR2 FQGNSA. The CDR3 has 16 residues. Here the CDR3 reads CASSLVPGGGTGELFF.

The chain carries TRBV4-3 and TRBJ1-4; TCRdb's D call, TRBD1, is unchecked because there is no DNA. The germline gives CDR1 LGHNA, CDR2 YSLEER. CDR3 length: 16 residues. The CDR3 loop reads CASSQEWGATNEKLFF.

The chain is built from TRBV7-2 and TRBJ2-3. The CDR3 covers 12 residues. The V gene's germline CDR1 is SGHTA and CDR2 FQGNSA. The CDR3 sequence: CASSSVADTQYF.

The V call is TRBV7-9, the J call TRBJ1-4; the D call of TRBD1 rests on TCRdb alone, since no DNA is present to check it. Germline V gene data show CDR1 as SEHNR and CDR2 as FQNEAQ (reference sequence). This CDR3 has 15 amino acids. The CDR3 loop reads CASSAGQKNNEKLFF.

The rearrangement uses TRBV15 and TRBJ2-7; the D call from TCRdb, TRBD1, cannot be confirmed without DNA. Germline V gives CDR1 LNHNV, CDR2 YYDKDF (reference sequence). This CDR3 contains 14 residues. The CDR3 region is CATSRTGGYNEQYF.

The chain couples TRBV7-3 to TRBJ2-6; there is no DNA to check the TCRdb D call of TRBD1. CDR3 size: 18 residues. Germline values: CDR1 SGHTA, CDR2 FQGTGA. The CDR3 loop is CASRHTGTGGTGANVLTF.

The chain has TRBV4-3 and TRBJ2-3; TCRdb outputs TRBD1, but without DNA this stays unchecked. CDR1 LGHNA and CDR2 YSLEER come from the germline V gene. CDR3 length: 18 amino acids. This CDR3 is CASSQGSTTGGAGDTQYF.

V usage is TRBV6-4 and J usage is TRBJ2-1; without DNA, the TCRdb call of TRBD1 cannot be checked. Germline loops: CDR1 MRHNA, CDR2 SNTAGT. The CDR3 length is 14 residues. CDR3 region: CASSEGQGANEQFF.

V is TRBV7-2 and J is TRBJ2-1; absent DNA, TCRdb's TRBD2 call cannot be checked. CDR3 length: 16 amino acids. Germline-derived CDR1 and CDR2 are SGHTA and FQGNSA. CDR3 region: CASSAAGLAGGNEQFF.

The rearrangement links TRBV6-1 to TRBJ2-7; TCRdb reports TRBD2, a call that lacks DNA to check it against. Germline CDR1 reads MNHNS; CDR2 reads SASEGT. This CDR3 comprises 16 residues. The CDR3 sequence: CASRMTSGVASYEQYF.

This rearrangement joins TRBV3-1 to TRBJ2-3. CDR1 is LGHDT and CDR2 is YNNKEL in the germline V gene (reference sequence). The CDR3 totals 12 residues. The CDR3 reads CASSQRRDTQYF.

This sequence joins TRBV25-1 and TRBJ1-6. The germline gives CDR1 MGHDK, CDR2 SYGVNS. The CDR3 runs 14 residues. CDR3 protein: CASTKSGWDSPLHF.

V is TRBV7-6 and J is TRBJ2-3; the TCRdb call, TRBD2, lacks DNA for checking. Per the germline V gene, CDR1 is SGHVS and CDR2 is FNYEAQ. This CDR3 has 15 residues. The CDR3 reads CASSLVGLSTDTQYF. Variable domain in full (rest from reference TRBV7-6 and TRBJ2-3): GAGVSQSPRYKVTKRGQDVALRCDPISGHVSLYWYRQALGQGPEFLTYFNYEAQQDKSGLPNDRFSAERPEGSISTLTIQRTEQRDSAMYRCASSLVGLSTDTQYFGPGTRLTVL.

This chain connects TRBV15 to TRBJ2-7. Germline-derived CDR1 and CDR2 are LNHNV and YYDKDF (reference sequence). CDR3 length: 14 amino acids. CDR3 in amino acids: CATSRGGTLYEQYF.

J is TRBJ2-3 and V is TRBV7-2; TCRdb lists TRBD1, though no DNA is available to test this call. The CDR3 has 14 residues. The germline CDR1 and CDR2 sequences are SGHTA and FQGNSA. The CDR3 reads CASSHFRGTDTQYF.

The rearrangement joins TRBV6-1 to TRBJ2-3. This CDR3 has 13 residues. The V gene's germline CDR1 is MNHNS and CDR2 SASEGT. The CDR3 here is CASSETTSDTQYF.

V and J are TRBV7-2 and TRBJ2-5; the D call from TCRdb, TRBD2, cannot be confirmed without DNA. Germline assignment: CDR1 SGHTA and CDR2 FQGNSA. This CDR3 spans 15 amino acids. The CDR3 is CASRGRLAGLETQYF.

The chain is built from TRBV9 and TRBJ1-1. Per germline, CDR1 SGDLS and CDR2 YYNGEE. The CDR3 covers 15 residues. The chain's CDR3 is CASSLSGRMNTEAFF.